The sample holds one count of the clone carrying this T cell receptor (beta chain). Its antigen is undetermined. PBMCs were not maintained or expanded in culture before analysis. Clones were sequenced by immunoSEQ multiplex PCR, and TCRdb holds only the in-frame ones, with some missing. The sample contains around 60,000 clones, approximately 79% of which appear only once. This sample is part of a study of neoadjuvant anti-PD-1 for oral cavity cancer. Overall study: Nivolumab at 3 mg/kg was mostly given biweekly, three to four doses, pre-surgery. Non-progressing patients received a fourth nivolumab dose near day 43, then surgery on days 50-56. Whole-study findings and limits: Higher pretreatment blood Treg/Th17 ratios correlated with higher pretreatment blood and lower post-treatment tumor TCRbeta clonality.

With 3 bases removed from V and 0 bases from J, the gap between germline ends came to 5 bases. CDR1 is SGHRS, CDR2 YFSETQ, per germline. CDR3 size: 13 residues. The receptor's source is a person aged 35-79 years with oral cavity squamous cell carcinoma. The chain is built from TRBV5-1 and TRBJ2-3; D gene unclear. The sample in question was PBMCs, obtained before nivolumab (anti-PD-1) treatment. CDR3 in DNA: TGCGCCAGCAGCTACCGAAGCACAGATACGCAGTATTTT. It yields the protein CASSYRSTDTQYF. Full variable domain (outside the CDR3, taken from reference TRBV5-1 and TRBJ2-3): KAGVTQTPRYLIKTRGQQVTLSCSPISGHRSVSWYQQTPGQGLQFLFEYFSETQRNKGNFPGRFSGRQFSNSRSEMNVSTLELGDSALYLCASSYRSTDTQYFGPGTRLTVL.